The sequence of this T cell receptor (beta chain) was determined in a study of control samples from healthy donors and cancer patients (dated by TCRdb to about 2020). Libraries were made using the immunoSEQ multiplex PCR assay. What TCRdb holds here is the immuneACCESS table cut down to in-frame rearrangements. Part of the clones is not present; checked against another copy, under half of the missing clones reflect an unresolved V gene, and the others are unexplained. This sample lists 120,000 or so clones; over 80% were detected once. About 0.6% of the sample lies in the top ten. CDR1 and CDR2 were assigned from the germline V gene (reference sequence) as MNHNY and SVGAGI. The germline V end is reduced by 5 bases and the J end by 0 bases; junction bases left unmatched: 6. The CDR3 measures 15 amino acids from cysteine to phenylalanine. Only CDR3 DNA remains: 45 bases, in frame from the first base.

Comments on this clone: The specificity of this receptor is unknown. No base quality values were provided; no much bigger clone lies one nucleotide off.

This receptor was identified in a man older than 75 with head and neck cancer. Material for sequencing was PBMCs. This chain is built from TRBV6-6 and TRBJ1-1; 7 central bases correspond to TRBD1. The CDR3: CASSPGTEMNTEAFF. The DNA sequence reads TGTGCCAGCAGTCCTGGGACAGAAATGAACACTGAAGCTTTCTTT.